This T cell receptor (beta chain) derives from a study of early T cells in non-severe SARS-CoV-2 infection. Using its own MiXCR run on the 5' RACE reads, TCRdb lists one record per CDR3 protein. The table lists about 31,000 distinct CDR3 sequences, around 5.8% of them singletons. V lost 0 bases, J lost 5 bases, and 8 bases stayed unmatched. Germline V gives CDR1 MNHNY, CDR2 SVGAGI (reference sequence). This CDR3 is built from 17 residues. In this sample, this clonotype turned up many times. The rearrangement links TRBV6-6 to TRBJ2-1; 9 nucleotides match TRBD1. The sequence was collected from an adult who was a healthcare worker with PCR-confirmed SARS-CoV-2 infection or an uninfected control (not recorded which). The sequenced sample was whole blood. The CDR3 DNA reads TGTGCCAGCAGTTACTCGAGAGGGACAGGGAAAGACAATGAGCAGTTCTTC. Its protein is CASSYSRGTGKDNEQFF.